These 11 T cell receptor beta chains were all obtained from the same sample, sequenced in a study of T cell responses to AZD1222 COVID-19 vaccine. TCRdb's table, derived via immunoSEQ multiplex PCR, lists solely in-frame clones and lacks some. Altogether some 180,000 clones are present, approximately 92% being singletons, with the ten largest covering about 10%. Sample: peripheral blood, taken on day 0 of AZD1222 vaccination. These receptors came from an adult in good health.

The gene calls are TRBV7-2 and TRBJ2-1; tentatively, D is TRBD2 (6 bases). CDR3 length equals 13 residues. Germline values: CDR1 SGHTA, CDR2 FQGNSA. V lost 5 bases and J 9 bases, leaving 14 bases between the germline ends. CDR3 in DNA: TGTGCCAGCAGCGGAGGGACCTACGGTGAGCAGTTCTTC. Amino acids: CASSGGTYGEQFF.

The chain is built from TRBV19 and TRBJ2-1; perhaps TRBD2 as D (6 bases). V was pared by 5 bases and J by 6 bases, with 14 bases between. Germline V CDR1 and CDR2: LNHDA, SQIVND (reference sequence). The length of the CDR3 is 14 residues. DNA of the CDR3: TGTGCCAGTAGTCCCCGGGGTAGCGGCAATGAGCAGTTCTTC. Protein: CASSPRGSGNEQFF.

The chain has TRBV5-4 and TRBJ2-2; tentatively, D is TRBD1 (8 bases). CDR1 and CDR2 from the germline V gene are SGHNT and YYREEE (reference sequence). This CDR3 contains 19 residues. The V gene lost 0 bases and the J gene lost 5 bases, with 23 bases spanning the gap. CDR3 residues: CASSLAGGRQGARTGELFF. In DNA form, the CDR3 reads TGTGCCAGCAGCTTGGCCGGGGGGAGGCAGGGGGCGAGGACCGGGGAGCTGTTTTTT.

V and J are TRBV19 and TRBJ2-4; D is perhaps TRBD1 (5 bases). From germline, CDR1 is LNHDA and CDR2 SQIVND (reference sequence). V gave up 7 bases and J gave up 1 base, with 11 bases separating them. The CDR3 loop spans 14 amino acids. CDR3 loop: CASTHAGAKNIQYF. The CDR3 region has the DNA TGTGCCAGTACCCATGCAGGGGCCAAAAACATTCAGTACTTC.

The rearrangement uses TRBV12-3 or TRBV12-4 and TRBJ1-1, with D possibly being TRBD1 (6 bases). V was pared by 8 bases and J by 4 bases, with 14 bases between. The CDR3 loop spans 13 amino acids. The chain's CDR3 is CASCGGLGTEAFF. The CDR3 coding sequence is TGTGCCAGCTGCGGGGGCTTGGGCACTGAAGCTTTCTTT.

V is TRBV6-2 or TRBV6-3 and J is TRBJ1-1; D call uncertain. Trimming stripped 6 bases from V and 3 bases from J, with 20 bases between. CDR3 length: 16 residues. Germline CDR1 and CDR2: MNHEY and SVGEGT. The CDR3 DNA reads TGTGCCAGCAGCCGACGAGTTGGCTCCGGCGACACTGAAGCTTTCTTT. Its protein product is CASSRRVGSGDTEAFF.

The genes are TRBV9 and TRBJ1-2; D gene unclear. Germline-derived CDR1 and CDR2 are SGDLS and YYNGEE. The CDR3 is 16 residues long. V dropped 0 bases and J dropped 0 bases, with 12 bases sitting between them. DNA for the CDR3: TGTGCCAGCAGCGTAGATGCCGGGCCTGCTAACTATGGCTACACCTTC. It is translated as CASSVDAGPANYGYTF.

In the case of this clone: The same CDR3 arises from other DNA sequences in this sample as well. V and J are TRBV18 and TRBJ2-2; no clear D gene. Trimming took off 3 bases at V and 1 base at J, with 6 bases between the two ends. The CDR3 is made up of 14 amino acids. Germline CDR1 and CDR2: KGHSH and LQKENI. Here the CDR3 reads CASSPGLNTGELFF. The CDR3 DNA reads TGTGCCAGCTCACCGGGATTGAACACCGGGGAGCTGTTTTTT.

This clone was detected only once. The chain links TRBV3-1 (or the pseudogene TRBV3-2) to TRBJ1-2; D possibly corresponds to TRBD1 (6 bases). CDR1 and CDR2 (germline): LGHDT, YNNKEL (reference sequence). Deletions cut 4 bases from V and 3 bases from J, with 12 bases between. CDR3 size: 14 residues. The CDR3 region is CASSPRRTDYGYTF. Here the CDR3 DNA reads TGTGCCAGCAGCCCCCGCCGGACAGACTATGGCTACACCTTC.

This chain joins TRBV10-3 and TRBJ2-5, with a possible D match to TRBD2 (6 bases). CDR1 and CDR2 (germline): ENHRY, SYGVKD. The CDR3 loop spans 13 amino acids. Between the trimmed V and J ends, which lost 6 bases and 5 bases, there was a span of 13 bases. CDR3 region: CAISGTVGETQYF. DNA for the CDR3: TGTGCCATCAGCGGGACTGTCGGCGAGACCCAGTACTTC.

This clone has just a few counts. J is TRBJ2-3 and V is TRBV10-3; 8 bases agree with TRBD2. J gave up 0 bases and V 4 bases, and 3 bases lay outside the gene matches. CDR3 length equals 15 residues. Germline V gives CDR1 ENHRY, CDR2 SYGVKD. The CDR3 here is CAISARGDSTDTQYF. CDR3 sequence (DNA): TGTGCCATCAGTGCGCGGGGGGATAGCACAGATACGCAGTATTTT.